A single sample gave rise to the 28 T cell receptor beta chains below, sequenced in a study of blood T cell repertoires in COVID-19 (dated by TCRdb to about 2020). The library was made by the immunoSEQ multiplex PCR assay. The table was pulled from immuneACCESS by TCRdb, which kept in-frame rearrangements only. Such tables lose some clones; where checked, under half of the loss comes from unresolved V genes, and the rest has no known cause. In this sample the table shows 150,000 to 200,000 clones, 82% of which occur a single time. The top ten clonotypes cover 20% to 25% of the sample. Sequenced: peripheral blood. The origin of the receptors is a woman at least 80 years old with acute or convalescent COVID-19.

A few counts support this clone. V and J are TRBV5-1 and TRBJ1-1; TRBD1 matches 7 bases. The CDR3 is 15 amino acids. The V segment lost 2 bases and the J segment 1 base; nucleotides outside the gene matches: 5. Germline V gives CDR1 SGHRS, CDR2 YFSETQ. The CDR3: CASSFYRGKNTEAFF. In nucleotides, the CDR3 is TGCGCCAGCAGCTTCTACAGGGGCAAGAACACTGAAGCTTTCTTT.

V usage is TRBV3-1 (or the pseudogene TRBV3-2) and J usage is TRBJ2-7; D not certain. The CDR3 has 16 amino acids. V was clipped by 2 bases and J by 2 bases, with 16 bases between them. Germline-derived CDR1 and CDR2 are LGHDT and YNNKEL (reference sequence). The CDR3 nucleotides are TGTGCCAGCAGCCAACGATCGCAGAGACTGACCTACGAGCAGTACTTC. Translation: CASSQRSQRLTYEQYF.

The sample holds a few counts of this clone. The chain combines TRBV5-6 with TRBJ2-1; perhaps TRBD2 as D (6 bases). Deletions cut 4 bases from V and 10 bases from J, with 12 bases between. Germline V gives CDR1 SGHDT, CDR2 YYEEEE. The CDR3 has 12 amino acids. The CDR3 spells CASSPGVREQFF. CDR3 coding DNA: TGTGCCAGCAGCCCGGGAGTCCGGGAGCAGTTCTTC.

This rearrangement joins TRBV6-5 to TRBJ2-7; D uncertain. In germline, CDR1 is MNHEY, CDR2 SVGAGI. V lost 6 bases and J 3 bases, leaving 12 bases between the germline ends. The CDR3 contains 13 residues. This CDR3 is CASSHPHSYEQYF. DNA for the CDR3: TGTGCCAGCAGCCACCCCCACAGCTACGAGCAGTACTTC.

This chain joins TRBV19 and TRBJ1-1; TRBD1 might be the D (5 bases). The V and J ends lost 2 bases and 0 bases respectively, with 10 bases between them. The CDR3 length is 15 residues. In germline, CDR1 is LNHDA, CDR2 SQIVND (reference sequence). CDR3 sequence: CASSITGRLNTEAFF. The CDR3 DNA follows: TGTGCCAGTAGTATAACAGGCCGATTGAACACTGAAGCTTTCTTT. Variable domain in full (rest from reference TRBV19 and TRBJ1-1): DGGITQSPKYLFRKEGQNVTLSCEQNLNHDAMYWYRQDPGQGLRLIYYSQIVNDFQKGDIAEGYSVSREKKESFPLTVTSAQKNPTAFYLCASSITGRLNTEAFFGQGTRLTVV.

The CDR3 protein is CATGRLAGGVNEQFF. The CDR3 bases are TGTGCCACCGGAAGACTAGCGGGAGGGGTCAATGAGCAGTTCTTC. This sequence joins TRBV24-1 and TRBJ2-1; 14 bases map to TRBD2. CDR1 KGHDR and CDR2 SFDVKD come from the germline V gene. The CDR3 is 15 amino acids. Trimming at V came to 9 bases and at J to 6 bases, leaving 6 bases not matched to a gene.

CDR3 residues: CAWQRTSGRWGYEQYF. CDR3 sequence (DNA): TGTGCCTGGCAGAGGACTAGCGGGAGGTGGGGCTACGAGCAGTACTTC. This chain uses TRBV30 with TRBJ2-7; TRBD2 agrees at 14 bases. The germline V gene has CDR1 GTSNPN and CDR2 SVGIG (reference sequence). The V and J ends lost 5 bases and 3 bases, in that order; junction bases with no gene match: 9. The CDR3 is 16 amino acids. The variable domain in full, with the rest retrieved from reference TRBV30 and TRBJ2-7, is SQTIHQWPATLVQPVGSPLSLECTVEGTSNPNLYWYRQAAGRGLQLLFYSVGIGQISSEVPQNLSASRPQDRQFILSSKKLLLSDSGFYLCAWQRTSGRWGYEQYFGPGTRLTVT.

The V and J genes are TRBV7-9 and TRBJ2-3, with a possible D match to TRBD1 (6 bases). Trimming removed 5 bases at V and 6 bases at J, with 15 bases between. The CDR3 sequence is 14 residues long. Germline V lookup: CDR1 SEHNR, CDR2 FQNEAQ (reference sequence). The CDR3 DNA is TGTGCCAGCAGCCCTTTTACAGGGTCGGATACGCAGTATTTT. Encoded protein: CASSPFTGSDTQYF.

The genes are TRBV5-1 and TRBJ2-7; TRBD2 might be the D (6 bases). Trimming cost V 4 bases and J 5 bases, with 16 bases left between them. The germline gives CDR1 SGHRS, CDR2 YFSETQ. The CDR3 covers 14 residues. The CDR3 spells CASSPLPTSNEQYF. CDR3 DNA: TGCGCCAGCAGCCCATTGCCGACTAGTAACGAGCAGTACTTC.

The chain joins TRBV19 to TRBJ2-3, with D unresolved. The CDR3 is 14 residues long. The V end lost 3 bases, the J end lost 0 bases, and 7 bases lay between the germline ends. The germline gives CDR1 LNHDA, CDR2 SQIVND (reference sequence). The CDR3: CASSILSSTDTQYF. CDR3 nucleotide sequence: TGTGCCAGTAGTATTCTTAGTAGCACAGATACGCAGTATTTT.

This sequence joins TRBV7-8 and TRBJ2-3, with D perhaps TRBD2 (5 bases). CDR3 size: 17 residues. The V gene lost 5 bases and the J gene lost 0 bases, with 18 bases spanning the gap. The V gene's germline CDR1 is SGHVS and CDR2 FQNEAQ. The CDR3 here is CASSGRRGGPSTDTQYF. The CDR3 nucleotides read TGTGCCAGCAGCGGAAGGCGCGGAGGCCCTAGCACAGATACGCAGTATTTT.

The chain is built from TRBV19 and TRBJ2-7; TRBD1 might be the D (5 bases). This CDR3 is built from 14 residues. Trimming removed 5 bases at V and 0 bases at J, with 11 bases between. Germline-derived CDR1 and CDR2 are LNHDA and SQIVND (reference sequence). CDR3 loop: CASSPTVSSYEQYF. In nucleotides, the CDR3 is TGTGCCAGTAGTCCGACAGTAAGCTCCTACGAGCAGTACTTC.

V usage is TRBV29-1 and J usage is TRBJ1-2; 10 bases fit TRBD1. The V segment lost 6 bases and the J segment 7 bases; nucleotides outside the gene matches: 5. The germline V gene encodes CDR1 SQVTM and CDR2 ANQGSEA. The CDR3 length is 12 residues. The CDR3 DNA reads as TGCAGCGTCGCAGACAGGGGGCCTGGCTACACCTTC. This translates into CSVADRGPGYTF.

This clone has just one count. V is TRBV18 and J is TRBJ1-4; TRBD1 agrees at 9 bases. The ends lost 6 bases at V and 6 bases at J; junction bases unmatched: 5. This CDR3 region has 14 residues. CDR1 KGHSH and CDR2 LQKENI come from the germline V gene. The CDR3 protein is CASSHRGHDEKLFF. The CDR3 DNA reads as TGTGCCAGCTCTCACAGGGGGCACGATGAAAAACTGTTTTTT.

The CDR3 is CASSIAPPTGNTGELFF. CDR3 in DNA: TGTGCCAGTAGTATAGCTCCCCCGACAGGTAACACCGGGGAGCTGTTTTTT. The chain links TRBV19 to TRBJ2-2, with D tentatively TRBD1 (6 bases). The V gene lost 1 base and the J gene lost 2 bases, with 14 bases spanning the gap. CDR3 length: 17 residues. Germline CDR1 and CDR2: LNHDA and SQIVND (reference sequence).

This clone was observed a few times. CDR3 in DNA: TGTGCCAGCAGACCGACAGGGACCTACGAGCAGTACTTC. Residues: CASRPTGTYEQYF. The genes are TRBV27 and TRBJ2-7, with 7 bases identical to TRBD1. The CDR3 has 13 amino acids. Trimming took 6 bases from V and 2 from J; bases not matched to a gene: 4. Looked up from germline, CDR1 is MNHEY and CDR2 is SMNVEV (reference sequence).

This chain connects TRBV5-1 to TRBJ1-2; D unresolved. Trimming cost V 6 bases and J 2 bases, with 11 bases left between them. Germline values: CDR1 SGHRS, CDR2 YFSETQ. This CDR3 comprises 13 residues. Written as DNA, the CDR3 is TGCGCCAGCACCCTCGGGGAAAACTATGGCTACACCTTC. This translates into CASTLGENYGYTF.

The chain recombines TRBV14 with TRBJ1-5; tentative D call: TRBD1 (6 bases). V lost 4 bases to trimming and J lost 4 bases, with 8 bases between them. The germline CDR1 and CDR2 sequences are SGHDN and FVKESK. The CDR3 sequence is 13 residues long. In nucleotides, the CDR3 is TGTGCCAGCAGCCGGCAGGGGAATCAGCCCCAGCATTTT. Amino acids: CASSRQGNQPQHF.

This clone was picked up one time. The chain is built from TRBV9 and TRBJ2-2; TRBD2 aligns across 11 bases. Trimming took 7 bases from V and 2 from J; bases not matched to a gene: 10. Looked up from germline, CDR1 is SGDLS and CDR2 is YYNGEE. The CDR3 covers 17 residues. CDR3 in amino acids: CASAPRLAGYNTGELFF. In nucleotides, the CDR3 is TGTGCCAGCGCCCCCCGACTAGCGGGATATAACACCGGGGAGCTGTTTTTT.

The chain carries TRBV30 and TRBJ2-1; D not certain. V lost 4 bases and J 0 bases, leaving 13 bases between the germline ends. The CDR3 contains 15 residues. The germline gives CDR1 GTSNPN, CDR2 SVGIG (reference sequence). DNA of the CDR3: TGTGCCTGGACCTCCCTCGGTGGCTCCTACAATGAGCAGTTCTTC. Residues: CAWTSLGGSYNEQFF.

This CDR3 is CATRTQGRAGELFF. The CDR3 nucleotides read TGTGCCACTCGGACCCAGGGGCGCGCCGGGGAGCTGTTTTTT. The V gene is TRBV15, the J gene TRBJ2-2; D possibly corresponds to TRBD1 (6 bases). The CDR3 length is 14 residues. The germline V gene encodes CDR1 LNHNV and CDR2 YYDKDF (reference sequence). Trimming took off 9 bases at V and 6 bases at J, with 17 bases between the two ends.

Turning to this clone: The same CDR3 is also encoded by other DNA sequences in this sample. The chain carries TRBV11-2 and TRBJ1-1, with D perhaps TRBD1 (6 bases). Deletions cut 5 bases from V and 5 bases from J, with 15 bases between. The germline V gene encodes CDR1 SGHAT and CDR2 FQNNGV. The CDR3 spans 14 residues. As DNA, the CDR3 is TGTGCCAGCAGCCTAGGGGGGGGGAATACTGAAGCTTTCTTT. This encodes CASSLGGGNTEAFF.

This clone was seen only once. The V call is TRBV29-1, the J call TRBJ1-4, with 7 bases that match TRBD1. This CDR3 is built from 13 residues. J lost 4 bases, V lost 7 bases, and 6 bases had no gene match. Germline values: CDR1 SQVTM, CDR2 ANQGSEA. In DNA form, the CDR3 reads TGCAGCGGCCGGACAGGCTTTAATGAAAAACTGTTTTTT. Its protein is CSGRTGFNEKLFF.

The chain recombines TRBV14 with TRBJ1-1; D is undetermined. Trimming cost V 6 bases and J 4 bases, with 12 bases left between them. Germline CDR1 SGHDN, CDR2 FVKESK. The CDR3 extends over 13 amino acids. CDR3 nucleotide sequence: TGTGCCAGCAGTCGACAACCTACCACTGAAGCTTTCTTT. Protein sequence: CASSRQPTTEAFF.

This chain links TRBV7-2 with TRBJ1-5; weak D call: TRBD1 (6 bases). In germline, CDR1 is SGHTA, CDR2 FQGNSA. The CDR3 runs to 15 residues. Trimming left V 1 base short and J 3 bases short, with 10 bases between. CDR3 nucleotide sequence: TGTGCCAGCAGCTTAGAGGGGGGGAACAATCAGCCCCAGCATTTT. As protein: CASSLEGGNNQPQHF.

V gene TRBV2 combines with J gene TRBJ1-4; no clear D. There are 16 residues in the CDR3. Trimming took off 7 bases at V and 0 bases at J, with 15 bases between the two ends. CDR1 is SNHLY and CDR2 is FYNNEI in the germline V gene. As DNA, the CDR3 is TGTGCCAGCATATCAGGTGTAACCTCAACTAATGAAAAACTGTTTTTT. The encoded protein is CASISGVTSTNEKLFF. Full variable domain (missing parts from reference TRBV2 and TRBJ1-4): EPEVTQTPSHQVTQMGQEVILRCVPISNHLYFYWYRQILGQKVEFLVSFYNNEISEKSEIFDDQFSVERPDGSNFTLKIRSTKLEDSAMYFCASISGVTSTNEKLFFGSGTQLSVL.

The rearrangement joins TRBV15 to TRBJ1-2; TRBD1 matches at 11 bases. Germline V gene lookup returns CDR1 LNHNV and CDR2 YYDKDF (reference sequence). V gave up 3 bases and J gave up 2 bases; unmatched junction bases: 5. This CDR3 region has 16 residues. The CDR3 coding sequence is TGTGCCACCAGCAGCTTCCGGGACAGGGGGAACTATGGCTACACCTTC. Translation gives CATSSFRDRGNYGYTF.

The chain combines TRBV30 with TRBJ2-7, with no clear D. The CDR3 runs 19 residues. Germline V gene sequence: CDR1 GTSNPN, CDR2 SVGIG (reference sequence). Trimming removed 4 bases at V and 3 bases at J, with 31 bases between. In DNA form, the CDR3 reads TGTGCCTGGATTTTCGGGTCACGCTGGGTGGCTTTACATAACTACGAGCAGTACTTC. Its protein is CAWIFGSRWVALHNYEQYF.